This passage covers 21 T cell receptor beta chains from one sample sequenced in a study of cytotoxic CD8 clonotypes in ibrutinib-treated CLL. Clones were read by immunoSEQ multiplex PCR, and TCRdb kept only the in-frame ones, dropping some. This sample has roughly 180,000 clones, with about 72% found just once. Material: PBMCs, obtained after 24 months of ibrutinib treatment. These receptors originate from a human donor with chronic lymphocytic leukemia.

The chain couples TRBV6-5 to TRBJ1-1, with a tentative D call TRBD1 (6 bases). Germline CDR1 MNHEY, CDR2 SVGAGI. This CDR3 has 14 residues. The ends were cut back, 5 bases at V and 5 bases at J, with 15 bases in the middle. CDR3 nucleotide sequence: TGTGCCAGCAGTCGGGGGGCGAGAACAACTGAAGCTTTCTTT. Residues: CASSRGARTTEAFF.

The J gene is TRBJ2-7, the V gene TRBV15; maybe TRBD2 (6 bases). Germline CDR1 is LNHNV and CDR2 is YYDKDF (reference sequence). The CDR3 has 15 residues. V was trimmed by 0 bases and J by 5 bases, leaving 14 bases between them. The CDR3 region is CATSRDYPGVDEQYF. As DNA, the CDR3 is TGTGCCACCAGCAGAGATTATCCGGGAGTTGACGAGCAGTACTTC. Together with reference TRBV15 and TRBJ2-7, the CDR3 gives the full variable domain: DAMVIQNPRYQVTQFGKPVTLSCSQTLNHNVMYWYQQKSSQAPKLLFHYYDKDFNNEADTPDNFQSRRPNTSFCFLDIRSPGLGDTAMYLCATSRDYPGVDEQYFGPGTRLTVT.

This chain uses TRBV15 with TRBJ2-2, with 8 bases fitting TRBD1. The CDR3 runs 17 residues. Germline V CDR1 and CDR2: LNHNV, YYDKDF (reference sequence). Trimming cost V 0 bases and J 7 bases; bases outside gene matches: 10. DNA of the CDR3: TGTGCCACCAGCAGAGATATTCAGTGGACAGGGAGCGGGGAGCTGTTTTTT. Amino acid sequence: CATSRDIQWTGSGELFF.

This sequence joins TRBV29-1 and TRBJ2-3, with a possible D match to TRBD1 (6 bases). CDR3 length: 14 amino acids. The V gene's germline CDR1 is SQVTM and CDR2 ANQGSEA. V was shortened by 6 bases and J by 1 base, with 14 bases between the two germline ends. CDR3 nucleotides: TGCAGCGTCGATATTCGGACAGGCACAGATACGCAGTATTTT. It specifies CSVDIRTGTDTQYF.

This chain joins TRBV4-2 and TRBJ1-2; 10 bases match TRBD1. The germline gives CDR1 LGHNA, CDR2 YNFKEQ. The CDR3 consists of 20 residues. Trimming took 1 base from V and 5 from J; bases not matched to a gene: 19. CDR3 coding DNA: TGTGCCAGCAGCCAAGGGGCGACAGGGGGCAGTCTTTTCGACTCATATGGCTACACCTTC. It yields the protein CASSQGATGGSLFDSYGYTF.

This clone is a singleton in its sample. The V call is TRBV30, the J call TRBJ2-7; TRBD2 matches 10 bases. The CDR3 is 15 residues long. V dropped 5 bases and J dropped 2; count of bases not matched to a gene: 9. Germline values: CDR1 GTSNPN, CDR2 SVGIG (reference sequence). The CDR3 is CAWGGSGRSTYEQYF. The DNA of the CDR3 is TGTGCCTGGGGGGGTAGCGGGAGGAGTACCTACGAGCAGTACTTC.

This chain links TRBV18 with TRBJ1-1, with TRBD1 identical over 8 bases. J lost 4 bases, V lost 2 bases, and 6 bases had no gene match. CDR3 length: 15 residues. The germline gives CDR1 KGHSH, CDR2 LQKENI. Here the CDR3 reads CASSPGQGASTEAFF. The CDR3 nucleotides are TGTGCCAGCTCACCAGGTCAGGGGGCGAGCACTGAAGCTTTCTTT.

This chain connects TRBV5-4 to TRBJ1-1; D unclear. V was pared by 3 bases and J by 5 bases, with 14 bases between. The CDR3 contains 14 residues. CDR1 and CDR2 (germline): SGHNT, YYREEE (reference sequence). CDR3 sequence reads: CASSSKRGWTEAFF. The CDR3 coding sequence is TGTGCCAGCAGCTCTAAGCGGGGATGGACTGAAGCTTTCTTT. Together with reference TRBV5-4 and TRBJ1-1, the CDR3 gives the full variable domain: ETGVTQSPTHLIKTRGQQVTLRCSSQSGHNTVSWYQQALGQGPQFIFQYYREEENGRGNFPPRFSGLQFPNYSSELNVNALELDDSALYLCASSSKRGWTEAFFGQGTRLTVV.

The rearrangement joins TRBV9 to TRBJ2-1; 11 bases match TRBD2. V lost 0 bases, J lost 3 bases, and 2 bases stayed unmatched. In germline, CDR1 is SGDLS, CDR2 YYNGEE. This CDR3 has 16 residues. The CDR3 sequence: CASSVEGTSGYNEQFF. The CDR3 region has the DNA TGTGCCAGCAGCGTAGAAGGGACTAGCGGCTACAATGAGCAGTTCTTC.

V is TRBV30 and J is TRBJ1-2; no firm D call. The V end lost 0 bases, the J end lost 5 bases, and 28 bases lay between the germline ends. The CDR3 sequence is 19 residues long. The germline V gene encodes CDR1 GTSNPN and CDR2 SVGIG (reference sequence). The CDR3 bases are TGTGCCTGGAGTGTCGGTTTAGGGATGGAAACTAACTATGGGTATGGCTACACCTTC. It yields the protein CAWSVGLGMETNYGYGYTF.

This clone has a single count. This chain connects TRBV5-1 to TRBJ2-5; D not resolved. Germline CDR1 SGHRS, CDR2 YFSETQ. The CDR3 has 13 amino acids. Trimming took off 3 bases at V and 1 base at J, with 7 bases between the two ends. CDR3 loop: CASSWATQETQYF. CDR3 DNA sequence: TGCGCCAGCAGCTGGGCCACCCAAGAGACCCAGTACTTC.

Written as DNA, the CDR3 is TGTGCCAGCAGCGCCCTCGGGAGCTCCTACAATGAGCAGTTCTTC. This translates into CASSALGSSYNEQFF. This chain joins TRBV9 and TRBJ2-1, with D perhaps matching TRBD2 (6 bases). V lost 3 bases and J lost 0, with 10 bases in between. Per germline, CDR1 SGDLS and CDR2 YYNGEE. The CDR3 has 15 residues.

The rearrangement uses TRBV14 and TRBJ1-3; D gene ambiguous. This CDR3 contains 12 residues. CDR1 and CDR2 from the germline V gene are SGHDN and FVKESK. V was pared by 6 bases and J by 4 bases, with 7 bases between. The CDR3 DNA sequence: TGTGCCAGCAGTCGAGGGGGAAACACCATATATTTT. Amino acids: CASSRGGNTIYF.

The V gene is TRBV5-5, the J gene TRBJ2-7; D is ambiguous. Deletions cut 4 bases from V and 3 bases from J, with 11 bases between. The CDR3 sequence is 13 residues long. The germline V gene has CDR1 SGHKS and CDR2 YYEKEE (reference sequence). For the CDR3, the DNA is TGTGCCAGCAGCGTAGGTGTCGTCTACGAGCAGTACTTC. Translated: CASSVGVVYEQYF.

V usage is TRBV7-3 and J usage is TRBJ2-1, with D perhaps matching TRBD1 or TRBD2 (5 bases each). In germline, CDR1 is SGHTA, CDR2 FQGTGA. This CDR3 is 15 amino acids long. Trimming shortened V by 3 bases and J by 3 bases, and 12 bases separated the two germline ends. The DNA of the CDR3 is TGTGCCAGCAGCTTTACCGGGACGTACTACAATGAGCAGTTCTTC. Its translation: CASSFTGTYYNEQFF.

The V and J genes are TRBV7-9 and TRBJ2-5; the D gene is possibly TRBD1 (6 bases). V lost 3 bases and J lost 5, with 19 bases in between. This CDR3 spans 16 amino acids. Germline CDR1 SEHNR, CDR2 FQNEAQ (reference sequence). In DNA form, the CDR3 reads TGTGCCAGCAGCTTCGGACAGTCCTATGAAGGGGAGACCCAGTACTTC. Translation gives CASSFGQSYEGETQYF.

The chain carries TRBV28 and TRBJ1-2; 7 nucleotides agree with TRBD1. Germline V lookup: CDR1 MDHEN, CDR2 SYDVKM. This CDR3 region has 15 residues. The junction had 14 bases not matched to a gene; V was cut back by 6 bases and J by 7 bases. The CDR3 loop reads CASSTPPGQFGGYTF. The CDR3 bases are TGTGCCAGCAGCACCCCTCCGGGACAGTTCGGTGGCTACACCTTC.

This sequence joins TRBV15 and TRBJ1-1, with unresolved D. Per the germline V gene, CDR1 is LNHNV and CDR2 is YYDKDF (reference sequence). This CDR3 has 16 residues. V lost 1 base, J lost 0 bases, and 12 bases lay in between. The CDR3 nucleotides read TGTGCCACCAGCAGAGGAGGCCAGCGCCTGAACACTGAAGCTTTCTTT. This gives the protein CATSRGGQRLNTEAFF. The entire variable domain, with the rest obtained from reference TRBV15 and TRBJ1-1, is as follows: DAMVIQNPRYQVTQFGKPVTLSCSQTLNHNVMYWYQQKSSQAPKLLFHYYDKDFNNEADTPDNFQSRRPNTSFCFLDIRSPGLGDTAMYLCATSRGGQRLNTEAFFGQGTRLTVV.

This clone was observed a single time. V usage is TRBV5-8 and J usage is TRBJ2-2, with D uncertain. CDR1 and CDR2 from the germline V gene are SGHTS and YDEGEE. V shed 5 bases and J shed 1 base, with 6 bases lying between them. This CDR3 spans 13 amino acids. For the CDR3, the DNA is TGTGCCAGCAGTCCTAGGAACACCGGGGAGCTGTTTTTT. It is translated as CASSPRNTGELFF.

A remark on this clone: Other DNA sequences within the sample encode an identical CDR3. The J gene is TRBJ2-5, the V gene TRBV11-2; 10 bases map to TRBD2. J was trimmed by 2 bases and V by 5 bases; bases with no gene match: 5. CDR3 length: 15 amino acids. Germline lookup yields CDR1 SGHAT and CDR2 FQNNGV. CDR3 nucleotides: TGTGCCAGCAGCCTAGGACTAGCGGAACAAGAGACCCAGTACTTC. This encodes CASSLGLAEQETQYF.

The J gene is TRBJ2-7, the V gene TRBV7-2, with 10 bases identical to TRBD2. This CDR3 region has 17 residues. Germline CDR1 is SGHTA and CDR2 is FQGNSA. With V trimmed by 5 bases and J by 2 bases, 12 bases remained unmatched. CDR3 nucleotide sequence: TGTGCCAGCAGCCGGCGGGCTAGCGGGAGTGGGACCTACGAGCAGTACTTC. As protein: CASSRRASGSGTYEQYF.